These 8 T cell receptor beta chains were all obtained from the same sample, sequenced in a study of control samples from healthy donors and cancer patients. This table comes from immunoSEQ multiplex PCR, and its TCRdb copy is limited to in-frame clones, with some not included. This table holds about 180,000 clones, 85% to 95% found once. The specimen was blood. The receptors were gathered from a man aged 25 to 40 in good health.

CDR3 sequence (DNA): TGTGCCAGCAGCTTAAGGGCCCTGAACACTGAAGCTTTCTTT. As protein: CASSLRALNTEAFF. The chain carries TRBV7-2 and TRBJ1-1; no reliable D call. V lost 2 bases, J lost 0 bases, and 7 bases lay in between. This CDR3 is built from 14 residues. Germline V CDR1 and CDR2: SGHTA, FQGNSA.

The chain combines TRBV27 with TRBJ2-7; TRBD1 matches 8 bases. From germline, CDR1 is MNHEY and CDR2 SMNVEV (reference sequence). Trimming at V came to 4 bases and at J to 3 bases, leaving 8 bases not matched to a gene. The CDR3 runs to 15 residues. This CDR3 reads CASSSHGTGDYEQYF. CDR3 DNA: TGTGCCAGCAGTTCTCACGGGACAGGAGACTACGAGCAGTACTTC.

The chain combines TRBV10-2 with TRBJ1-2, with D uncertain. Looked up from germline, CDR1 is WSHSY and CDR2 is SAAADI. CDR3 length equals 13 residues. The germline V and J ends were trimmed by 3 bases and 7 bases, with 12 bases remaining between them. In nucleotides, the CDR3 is TGCGCCAGCAGTGAAGGAGGGATGGGTGGCTACACCTTC. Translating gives CASSEGGMGGYTF.

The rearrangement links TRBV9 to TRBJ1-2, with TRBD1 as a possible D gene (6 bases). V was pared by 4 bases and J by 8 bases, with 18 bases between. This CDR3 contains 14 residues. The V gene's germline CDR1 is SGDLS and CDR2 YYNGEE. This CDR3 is CASSRTDPVRGYTF. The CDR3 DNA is TGTGCCAGCAGCCGGACAGACCCAGTGAGGGGCTACACCTTC.

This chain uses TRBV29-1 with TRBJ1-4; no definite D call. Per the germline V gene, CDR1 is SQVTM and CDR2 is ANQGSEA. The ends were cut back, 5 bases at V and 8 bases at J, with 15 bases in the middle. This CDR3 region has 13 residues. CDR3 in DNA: TGCAGCGTTCCTTTAAGACATAGGGAAAAACTGTTTTTT. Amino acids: CSVPLRHREKLFF.

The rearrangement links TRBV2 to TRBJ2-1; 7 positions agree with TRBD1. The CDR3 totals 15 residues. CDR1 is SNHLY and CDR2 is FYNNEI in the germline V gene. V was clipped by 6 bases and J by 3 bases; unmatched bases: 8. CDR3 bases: TGTGCCAGCAGCGCCGGGACAGCGAACTACAATGAGCAGTTCTTC. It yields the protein CASSAGTANYNEQFF.

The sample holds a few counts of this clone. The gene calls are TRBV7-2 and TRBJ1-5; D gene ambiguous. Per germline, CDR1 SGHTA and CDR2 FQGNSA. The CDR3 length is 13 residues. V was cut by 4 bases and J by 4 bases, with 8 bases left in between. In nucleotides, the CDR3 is TGTGCCAGCAGCTCCTCGGGGAATCAGCCCCAGCATTTT. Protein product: CASSSSGNQPQHF.

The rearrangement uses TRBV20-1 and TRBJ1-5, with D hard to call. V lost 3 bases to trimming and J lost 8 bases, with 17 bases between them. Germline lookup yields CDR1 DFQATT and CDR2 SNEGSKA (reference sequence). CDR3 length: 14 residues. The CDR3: CSASFKESGKPQHF. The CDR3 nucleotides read TGCAGTGCTAGTTTCAAGGAATCGGGGAAGCCCCAGCATTTT.